This record concerns one TCR beta chain sequence. Its antigen is currently not known. No much larger clonotype is one base removed from it; base qualities were not supplied. Taken from cysteine to phenylalanine, the CDR3 has 17 residues. Only the CDR3 portion is preserved as DNA: 51 bases, with reading frame beginning at the first base. The CDR1 and CDR2 encoded by the germline V gene are SGHTA and FQGNSA. After removal of 1 base from V and 6 bases from J, the junction retains 11 bases not matched to a gene. Read against the paper, the sample's treatment or condition label means: live attenuated yellow fever vaccine strain. At every blood-draw timepoint, two biological replicates of bulk PBMCs were collected. A standard Ficoll-Paque protocol was used to isolate PBMCs from peripheral blood. RNA was extracted with TriZol from bulk PBMCs, CD4 and CD8 fractions, and dextramer-positive and dextramer-negative fractions.

The data were obtained in a study of T cells after yellow fever vaccination (dated by TCRdb to the late 2010s). At the level of the whole study: The SMART-Seq v4 Ultra Low Input RNA kit was used to prepare libraries from fractions with low cell numbers. Bulk PBMC replicates and cell subsets were isolated from blood drawn at multiple timepoints before and after both primary and secondary immunization. To follow T-cell clones before and after both primary and booster YFV17D yellow fever vaccination, bulk TCR alpha and beta repertoires underwent longitudinal sequencing. Two healthy male donors, one aged 18 to 30 and one aged 30 to 40 years, made up the cohort. What the study reported, not specific to this receptor: A small share of clonotypes occurred in both CD4 and CD8 compartments, likely arising from convergent recombination. Because the study included only a couple of donors, the extent to which the findings can be generalized is limited. Compared with the primary T-cell response, the secondary T-cell response was faster but weaker, reaching its peak on day 5 rather than on day 15. After the booster, most clones that had expanded after primary vaccination were detected again (almost 97% of CD4 and 70% to 90% of CD8), suggesting broad maintenance of memory. Computational filtering was required because FACS-sorted repertoires could contain abundant contaminating clonotypes from the bulk population.

The sequencer was an Illumina NovaSeq 6000. Synthesis of TCR cDNA relied on 5'RACE template switching, a step that introduced a universal primer site along with unique molecular identifiers. Priming of cDNA synthesis was performed from both the TCR alpha and TCR beta constant segments. Libraries were amplified in two PCR steps, with sample barcodes and sequencing adapters added in the second step. Sequencing of libraries was done on Illumina HiSeq 2500 (2x100 bp) or NovaSeq (2x150 bp). In the source study's methods: Demultiplexing of reads and collapsing into UMI consensus sequences were performed with MIGEC, and V(D)J alignment was carried out with MiXCR. Vaccine-responding clonotypes were identified with edgeR using replicate PBMC samples, with FDR below 0.01 and a log2 fold change above 5 up to day 15 being required. Bulk clonotypes were assigned CD4 or CD8 identity according to which sequenced CD4 or CD8 repertoire held them at higher abundance. TCRdb itself trimmed the public reads at Q25 with fastp, ran MiXCR and retained productive beta chains. Identical CDR3 protein sequences are pooled into one entry, listed with their most common genes and DNA. The V and J calls and clone size come from TCRdb's table, not from the authors' own analysis. The sample table holds 350,000 to 450,000 distinct CDR3 sequences, of which roughly a sixth were seen once. The ten largest clonotypes hold 18% of the sample.

The receptor was isolated from a young man who received the YFV17D yellow fever vaccine. The V and J segments used are TRBV7-2 and TRBJ2-1; TRBD1 fits 8 bases in the junction. This specimen consisted of PBMCs, obtained before the yellow fever booster vaccination. The encoded CDR3 is CASSLEGGQGPFNEQFF. The DNA reads TGTGCCAGCAGCTTAGAAGGCGGACAGGGCCCTTTCAATGAGCAGTTCTTC.